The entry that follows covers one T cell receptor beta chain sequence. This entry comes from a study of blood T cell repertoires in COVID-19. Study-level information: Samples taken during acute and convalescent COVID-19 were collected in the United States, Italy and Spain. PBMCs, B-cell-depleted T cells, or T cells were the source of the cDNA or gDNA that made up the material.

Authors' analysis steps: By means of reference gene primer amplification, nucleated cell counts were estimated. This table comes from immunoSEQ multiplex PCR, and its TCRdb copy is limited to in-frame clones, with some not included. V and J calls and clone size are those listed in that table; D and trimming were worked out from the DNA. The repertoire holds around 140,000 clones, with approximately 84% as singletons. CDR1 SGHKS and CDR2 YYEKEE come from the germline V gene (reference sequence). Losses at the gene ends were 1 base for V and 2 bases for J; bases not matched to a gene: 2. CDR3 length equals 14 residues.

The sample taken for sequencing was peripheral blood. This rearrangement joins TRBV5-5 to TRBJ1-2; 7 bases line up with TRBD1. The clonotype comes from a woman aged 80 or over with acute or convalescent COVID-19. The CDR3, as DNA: TGTGCCAGCAGCTTGTCGACAGGGAACTATGGCTACACCTTC. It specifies CASSLSTGNYGYTF.